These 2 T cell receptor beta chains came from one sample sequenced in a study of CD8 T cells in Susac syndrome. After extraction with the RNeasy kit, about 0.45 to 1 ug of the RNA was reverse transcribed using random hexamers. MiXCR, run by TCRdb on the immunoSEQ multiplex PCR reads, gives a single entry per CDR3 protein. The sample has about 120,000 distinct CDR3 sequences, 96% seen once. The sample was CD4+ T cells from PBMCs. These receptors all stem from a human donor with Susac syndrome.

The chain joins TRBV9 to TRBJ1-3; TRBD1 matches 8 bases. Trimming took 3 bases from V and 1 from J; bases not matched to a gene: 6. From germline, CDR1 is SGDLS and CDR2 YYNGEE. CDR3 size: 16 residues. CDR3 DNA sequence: TGTGCCAGCAGCGACTCCGGGACAGGTTCTGGAAACACCATATATTTT. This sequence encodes CASSDSGTGSGNTIYF.

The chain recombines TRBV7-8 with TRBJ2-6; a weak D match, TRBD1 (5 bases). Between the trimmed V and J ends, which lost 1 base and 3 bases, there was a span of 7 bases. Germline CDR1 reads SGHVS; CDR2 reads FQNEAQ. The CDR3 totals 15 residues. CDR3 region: CASSLGGRGANVLTF. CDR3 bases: TGTGCCAGCAGCTTAGGGGGCCGTGGGGCCAACGTCCTGACTTTC.